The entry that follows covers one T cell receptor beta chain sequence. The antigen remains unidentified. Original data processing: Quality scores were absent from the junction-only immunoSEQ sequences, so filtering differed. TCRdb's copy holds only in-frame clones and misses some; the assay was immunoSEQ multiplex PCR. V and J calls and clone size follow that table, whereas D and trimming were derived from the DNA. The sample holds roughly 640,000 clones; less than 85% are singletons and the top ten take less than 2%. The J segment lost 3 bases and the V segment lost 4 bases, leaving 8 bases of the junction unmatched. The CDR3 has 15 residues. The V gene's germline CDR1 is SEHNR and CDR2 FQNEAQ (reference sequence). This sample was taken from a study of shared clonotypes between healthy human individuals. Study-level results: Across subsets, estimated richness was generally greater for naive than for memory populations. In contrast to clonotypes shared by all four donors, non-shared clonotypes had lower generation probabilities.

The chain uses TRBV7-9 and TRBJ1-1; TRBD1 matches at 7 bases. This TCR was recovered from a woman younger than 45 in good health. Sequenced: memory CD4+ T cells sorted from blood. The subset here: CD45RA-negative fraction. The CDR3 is CASSSQGGQYTEAFF. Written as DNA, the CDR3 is TGTGCCAGCAGCTCTCAGGGGGGCCAGTACACTGAAGCTTTCTTT.